This T cell receptor (beta chain) is drawn from a study of cytomegalovirus exposure and HLA in healthy donors. Background on the study: Genotyping showed roughly 83% of hundreds of donors falling in the Caucasian-associated ancestry cluster.

On this clone: The antigen is not known.

CDR1 and CDR2 from the germline V gene are LNHDA and SQIVND (reference sequence). V lost 1 base to trimming and J lost 3 bases, with 10 bases between them. The CDR3 is 14 residues long. The PCR contained 60 Vbeta and 13 Jbeta primers. The protocol was immunoSEQ multiplex PCR, while the TCRdb copy is restricted to in-frame clones and leaves out a portion. The sample shows around 170,000 clones, around 80% of them seen only once. The study's findings and limits: CMV serostatus was the only immune exposure information that was available.

The sequenced sample consisted of PBMCs. The TCR originated in a woman between 40 and 50 years old in good health and CMV-seropositive. The rearrangement links TRBV19 to TRBJ2-7; TRBD2 might be the D (5 bases). CDR3 sequence (DNA): TGTGCCAGTAGTATAGGGCGCGGACTCTACGAGCAGTACTTC. Protein sequence: CASSIGRGLYEQYF.